This TCR beta chain was obtained from a study of T cell responses to AZD1222 COVID-19 vaccine. Data came from immunoSEQ multiplex PCR; TCRdb stores just in-frame clones and leaves some out. The repertoire consists of 65,000 to 80,000 clones, with under 95% occurring once and the leading ten covering approximately 7%. This clone was observed once. The target antigen is unknown. Study-wide findings and caveats: The sample set comprised mostly white British donors with more females, and clonal diversity was possibly underestimated. Close to half of spike-specific TCRs reportedly recognize unmutated variant regions.

The origin of this receptor is an adult in good health. Sequenced material: peripheral blood, taken on day 0 of MenACWY control vaccination.

CDR3 region: CASSRDSRGEQYF. The CDR3 bases are TGTGCCAGCAGTCGGGACAGCCGCGGCGAGCAGTACTTC. The genes are TRBV6-2 or TRBV6-3 and TRBJ2-7, with 7 bases matching TRBD1. Looked up from germline, CDR1 is MNHEY and CDR2 is SVGEGT. The CDR3 runs 13 residues. V was pared by 5 bases and J by 6 bases, with 7 bases of the junction left unmatched.